This T cell receptor (beta chain) originates from a study of early T cells in non-severe SARS-CoV-2 infection. TCRdb called the 5' RACE reads again in MiXCR, with one record for every CDR3 protein. The sample consists of fewer than 80,000 distinct CDR3 sequences, around 13% of them appearing once. This clonotype has just a few counts. Deletions cut 3 bases from V and 0 bases from J, with 8 bases between. Germline assignment: CDR1 MNHEY and CDR2 SMNVEV (reference sequence). The CDR3 is 14 amino acids. This clonotype was sampled from an adult who was a healthcare worker with PCR-confirmed SARS-CoV-2 infection or an uninfected control (not recorded which). The donor label of this sample is uncertain. The sequencing used whole blood, collected at baseline. The V gene is TRBV27, the J gene TRBJ1-2; D unclear. The CDR3 DNA sequence: TGTGCCAGCAGTTTGGGGAACCCTAACTATGGCTACACCTTC. Protein: CASSLGNPNYGYTF.